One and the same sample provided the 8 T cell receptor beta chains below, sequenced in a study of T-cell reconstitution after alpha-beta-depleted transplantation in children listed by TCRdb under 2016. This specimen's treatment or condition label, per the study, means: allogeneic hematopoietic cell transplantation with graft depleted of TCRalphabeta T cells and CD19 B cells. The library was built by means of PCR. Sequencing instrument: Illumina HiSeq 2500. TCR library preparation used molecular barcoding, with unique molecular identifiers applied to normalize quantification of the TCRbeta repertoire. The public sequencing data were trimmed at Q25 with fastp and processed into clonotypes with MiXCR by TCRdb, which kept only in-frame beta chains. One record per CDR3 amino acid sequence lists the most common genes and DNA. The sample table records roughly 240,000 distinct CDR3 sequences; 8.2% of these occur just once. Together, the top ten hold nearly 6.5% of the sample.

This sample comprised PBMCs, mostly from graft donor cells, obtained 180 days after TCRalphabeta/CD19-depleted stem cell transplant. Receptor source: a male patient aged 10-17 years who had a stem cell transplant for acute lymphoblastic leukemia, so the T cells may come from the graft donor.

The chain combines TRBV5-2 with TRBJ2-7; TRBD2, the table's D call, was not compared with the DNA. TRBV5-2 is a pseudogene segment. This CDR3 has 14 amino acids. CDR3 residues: CAMSPGPLSYEQYF. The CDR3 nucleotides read TGTGCCATGAGCCCCGGGCCCCTTTCCTACGAGCAGTACTTC.

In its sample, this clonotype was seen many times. CDR3 coding DNA: TGTGCCAGCAGCCAGCAGGGGGCTGGACAGCCCCAGCATTTT. This translates into CASSQQGAGQPQHF. The J gene is TRBJ1-5, the V gene TRBV4-2; TRBD1 agrees at 8 bases. Germline V gene lookup returns CDR1 LGHNA and CDR2 YNFKEQ. Germline trimming cut 3 bases from V and 7 bases from J; bases unmatched to any gene: 5. This CDR3 has 14 amino acids.

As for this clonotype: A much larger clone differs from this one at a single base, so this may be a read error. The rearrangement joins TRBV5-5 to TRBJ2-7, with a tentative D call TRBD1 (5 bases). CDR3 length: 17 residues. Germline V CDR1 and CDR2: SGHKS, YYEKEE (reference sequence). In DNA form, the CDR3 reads TGTGCCATCAGCTTGGTTCTGGGTACAGGTCTTTCCTACGAGCAGTACTTC. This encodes CAISLVLGTGLSYEQYF. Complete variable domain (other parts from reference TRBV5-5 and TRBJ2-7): DAGVTQSPTHLIKTRGQQVTLRCSPISGHKSVSWYQQVLGQGPQFIFQYYEKEERGRGNFPDRFSARQFPNYSSELNVNALLLGDSALYLCAISLVLGTGLSYEQYFGPGTRLTVT.

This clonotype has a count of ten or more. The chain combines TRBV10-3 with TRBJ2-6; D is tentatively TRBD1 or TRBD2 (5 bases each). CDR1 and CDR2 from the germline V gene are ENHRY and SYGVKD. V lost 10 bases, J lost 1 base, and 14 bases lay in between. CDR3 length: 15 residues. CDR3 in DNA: TGTGCCACCGGGACCGTCCCGTCTGGGGCCAACGTCCTGACTTTC. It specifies CATGTVPSGANVLTF.

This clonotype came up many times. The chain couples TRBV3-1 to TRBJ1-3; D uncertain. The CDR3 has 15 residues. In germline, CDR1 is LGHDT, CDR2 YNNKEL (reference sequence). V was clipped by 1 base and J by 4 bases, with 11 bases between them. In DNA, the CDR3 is TGTGCCAGCAGCCAAGGGCCCGGGATCGGAAACACCATATATTTT. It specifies CASSQGPGIGNTIYF.

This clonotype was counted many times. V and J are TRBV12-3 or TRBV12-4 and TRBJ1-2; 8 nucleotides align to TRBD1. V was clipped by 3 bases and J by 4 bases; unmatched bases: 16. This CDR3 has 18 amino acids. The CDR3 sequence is CASSFNVIGTGNTYGYTF. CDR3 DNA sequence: TGTGCCAGCAGTTTTAACGTAATTGGGACAGGTAATACCTATGGCTACACCTTC.

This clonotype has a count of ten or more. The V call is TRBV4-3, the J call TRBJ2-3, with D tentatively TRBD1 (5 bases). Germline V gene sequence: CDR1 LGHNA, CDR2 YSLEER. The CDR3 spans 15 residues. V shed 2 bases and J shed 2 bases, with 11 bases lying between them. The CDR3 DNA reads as TGCGCCAGCAGCCAATATGACAGCTACACAGATACGCAGTATTTT. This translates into CASSQYDSYTDTQYF.

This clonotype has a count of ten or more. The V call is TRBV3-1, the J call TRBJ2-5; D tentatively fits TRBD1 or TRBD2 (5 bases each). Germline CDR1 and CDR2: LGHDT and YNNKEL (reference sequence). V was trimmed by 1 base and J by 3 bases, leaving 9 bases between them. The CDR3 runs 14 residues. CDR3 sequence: CASSQAGLKETQYF. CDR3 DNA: TGTGCCAGCAGCCAAGCGGGGCTAAAAGAGACCCAGTACTTC.